Sequencing of this T cell receptor (beta chain) was carried out in a study of cytomegalovirus exposure and HLA in healthy donors. This clone was detected a few times. Germline CDR1 is SGHKS and CDR2 is YYEKEE (reference sequence). The V and J ends lost 4 bases and 6 bases, in that order; junction bases with no gene match: 9. The CDR3 spans 15 residues. The PCR used 60 Vbeta and 13 Jbeta primers. The protocol was immunoSEQ multiplex PCR, while the TCRdb copy is restricted to in-frame clones and leaves out a portion. The repertoire has 90,000 to 100,000 clones, 65% to 85% of them found once; the top ten carry 15% to 20%.

Sequenced material: PBMCs. The receptor was derived from a woman in her fifties or sixties in good health and CMV-seropositive. This chain connects TRBV5-5 to TRBJ2-1, with 8 bases aligning to TRBD2. The CDR3 is CASSGGTSPSNEQFF. Written as DNA, the CDR3 is TGTGCCAGCAGCGGGGGGACTAGTCCTAGCAATGAGCAGTTCTTC.